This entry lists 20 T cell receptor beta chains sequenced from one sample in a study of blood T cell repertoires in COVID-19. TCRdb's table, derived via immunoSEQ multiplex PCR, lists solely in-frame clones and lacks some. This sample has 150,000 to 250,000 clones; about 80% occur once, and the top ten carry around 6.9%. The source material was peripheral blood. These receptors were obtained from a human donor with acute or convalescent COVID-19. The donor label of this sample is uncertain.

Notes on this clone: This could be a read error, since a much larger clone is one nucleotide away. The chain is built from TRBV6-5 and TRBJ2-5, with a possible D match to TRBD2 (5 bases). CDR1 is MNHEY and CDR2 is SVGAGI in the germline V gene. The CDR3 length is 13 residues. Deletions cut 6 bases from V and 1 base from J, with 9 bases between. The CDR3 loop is CASRSRGQETQYF. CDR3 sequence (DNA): TGTGCCAGCAGGTCCCGGGGCCAAGAGACCCAGTACTTC.

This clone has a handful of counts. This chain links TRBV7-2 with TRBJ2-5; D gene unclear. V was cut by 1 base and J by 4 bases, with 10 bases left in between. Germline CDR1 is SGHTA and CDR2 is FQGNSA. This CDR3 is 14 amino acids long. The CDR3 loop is CASSLGAQVETQYF. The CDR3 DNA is TGTGCCAGCAGCTTAGGTGCGCAGGTAGAGACCCAGTACTTC.

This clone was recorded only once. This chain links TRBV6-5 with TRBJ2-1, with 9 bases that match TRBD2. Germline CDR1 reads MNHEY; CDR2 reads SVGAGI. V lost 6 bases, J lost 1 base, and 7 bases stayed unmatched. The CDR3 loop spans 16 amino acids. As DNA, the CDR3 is TGTGCCAGCAGCTACAGCAGCGGGGGGTCCTACAATGAGCAGTTCTTC. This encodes CASSYSSGGSYNEQFF.

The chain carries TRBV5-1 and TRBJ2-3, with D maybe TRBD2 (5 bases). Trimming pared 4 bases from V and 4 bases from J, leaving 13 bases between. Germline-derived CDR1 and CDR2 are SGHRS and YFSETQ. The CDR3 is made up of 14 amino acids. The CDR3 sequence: CASSAGPSPDTQYF. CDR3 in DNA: TGCGCCAGCAGCGCGGGCCCCTCCCCAGATACGCAGTATTTT.

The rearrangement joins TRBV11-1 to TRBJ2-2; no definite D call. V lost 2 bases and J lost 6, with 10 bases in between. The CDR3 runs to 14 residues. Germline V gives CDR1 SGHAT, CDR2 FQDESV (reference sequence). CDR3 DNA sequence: TGTGCCAGCAGCTTAACGCCCGGTCCCGGGGAGCTGTTTTTT. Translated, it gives CASSLTPGPGELFF.

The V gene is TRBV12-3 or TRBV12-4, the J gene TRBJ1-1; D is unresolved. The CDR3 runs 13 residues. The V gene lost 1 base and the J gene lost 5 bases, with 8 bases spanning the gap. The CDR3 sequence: CASSLGAQTEAFF. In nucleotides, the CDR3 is TGTGCCAGCAGTTTAGGGGCGCAGACTGAAGCTTTCTTT.

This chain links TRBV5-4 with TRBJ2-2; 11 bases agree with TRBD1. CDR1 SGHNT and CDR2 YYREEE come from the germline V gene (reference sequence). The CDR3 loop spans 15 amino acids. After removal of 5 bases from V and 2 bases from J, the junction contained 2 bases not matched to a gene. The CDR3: CASRDRGRNTGELFF. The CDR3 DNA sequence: TGTGCCAGCAGGGACAGGGGGCGCAACACCGGGGAGCTGTTTTTT.

The CDR3 region is CASSPTQGDPGANVLTF. The CDR3 region has the DNA TGTGCCAGCAGCCCAACCCAGGGGGATCCTGGGGCCAACGTCCTGACTTTC. V and J are TRBV7-9 and TRBJ2-6, with TRBD1 matching over 7 bases. Germline V CDR1 and CDR2: SEHNR, FQNEAQ (reference sequence). The CDR3 runs to 17 residues. Trimming cost V 5 bases and J 2 bases; bases outside gene matches: 9.

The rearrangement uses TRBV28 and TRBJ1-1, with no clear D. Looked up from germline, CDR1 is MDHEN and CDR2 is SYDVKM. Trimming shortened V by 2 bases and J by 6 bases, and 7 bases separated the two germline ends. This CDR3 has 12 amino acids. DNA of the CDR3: TGTGCCAGCAGTTTAGTCCGGGCTGAAGCTTTCTTT. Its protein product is CASSLVRAEAFF.

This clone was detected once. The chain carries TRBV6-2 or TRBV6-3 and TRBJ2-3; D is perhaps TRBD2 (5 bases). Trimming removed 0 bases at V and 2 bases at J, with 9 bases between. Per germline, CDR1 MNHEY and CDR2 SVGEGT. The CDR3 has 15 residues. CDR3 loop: CASSYSPDYTDTQYF. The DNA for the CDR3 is TGTGCCAGCAGTTACTCCCCCGACTACACAGATACGCAGTATTTT.

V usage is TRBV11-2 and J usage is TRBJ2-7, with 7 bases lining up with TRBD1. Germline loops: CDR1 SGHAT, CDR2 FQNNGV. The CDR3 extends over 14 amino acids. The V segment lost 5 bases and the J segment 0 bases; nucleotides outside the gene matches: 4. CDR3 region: CASSADRISYEQYF. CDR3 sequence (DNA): TGTGCCAGCAGCGCGGACAGGATCTCCTACGAGCAGTACTTC.

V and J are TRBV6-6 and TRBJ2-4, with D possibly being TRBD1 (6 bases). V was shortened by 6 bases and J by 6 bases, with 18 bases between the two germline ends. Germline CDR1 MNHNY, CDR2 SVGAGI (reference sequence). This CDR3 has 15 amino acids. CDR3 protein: CASRTGTTELNIQYF. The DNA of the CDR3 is TGTGCCAGCAGGACCGGGACAACCGAACTAAACATTCAGTACTTC.

CDR3: CATSRDGSEQFF. The CDR3 DNA is TGTGCCACCAGCAGAGATGGGAGTGAGCAGTTCTTC. This chain connects TRBV15 to TRBJ2-1; D may be TRBD2 (5 bases). Looked up from germline, CDR1 is LNHNV and CDR2 is YYDKDF (reference sequence). This CDR3 spans 12 amino acids. Trimming left V 0 bases short and J 9 bases short, with 6 bases between.

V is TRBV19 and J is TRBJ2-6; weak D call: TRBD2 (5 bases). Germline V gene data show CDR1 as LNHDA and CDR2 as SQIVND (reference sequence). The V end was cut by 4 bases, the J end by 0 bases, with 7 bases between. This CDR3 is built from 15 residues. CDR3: CASSRRISGANVLTF. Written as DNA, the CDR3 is TGTGCCAGTAGTAGGAGGATCTCTGGGGCCAACGTCCTGACTTTC. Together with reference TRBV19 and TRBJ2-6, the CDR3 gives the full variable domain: DGGITQSPKYLFRKEGQNVTLSCEQNLNHDAMYWYRQDPGQGLRLIYYSQIVNDFQKGDIAEGYSVSREKKESFPLTVTSAQKNPTAFYLCASSRRISGANVLTFGAGSRLTVL.

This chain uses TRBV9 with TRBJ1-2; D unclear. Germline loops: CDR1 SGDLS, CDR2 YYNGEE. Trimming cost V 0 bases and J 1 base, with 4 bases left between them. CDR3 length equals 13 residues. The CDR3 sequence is CASSVGGNYGYTF. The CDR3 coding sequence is TGTGCCAGCAGCGTAGGAGGTAACTATGGCTACACCTTC.

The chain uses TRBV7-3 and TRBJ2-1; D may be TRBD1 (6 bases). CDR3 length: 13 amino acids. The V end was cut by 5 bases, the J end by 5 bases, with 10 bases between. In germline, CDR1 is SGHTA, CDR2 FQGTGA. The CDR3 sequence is CASSTNRDNEQFF. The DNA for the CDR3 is TGTGCCAGCAGCACCAACAGGGACAATGAGCAGTTCTTC.

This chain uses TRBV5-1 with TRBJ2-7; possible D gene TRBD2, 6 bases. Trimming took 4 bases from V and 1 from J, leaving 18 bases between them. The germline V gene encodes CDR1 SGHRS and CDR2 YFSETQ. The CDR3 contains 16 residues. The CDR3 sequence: CASSLQTAAGSYEQYF. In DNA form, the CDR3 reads TGCGCCAGCAGCCTGCAGACCGCGGCGGGGTCCTACGAGCAGTACTTC. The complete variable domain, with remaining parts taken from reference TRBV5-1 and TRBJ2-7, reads KAGVTQTPRYLIKTRGQQVTLSCSPISGHRSVSWYQQTPGQGLQFLFEYFSETQRNKGNFPGRFSGRQFSNSRSEMNVSTLELGDSALYLCASSLQTAAGSYEQYFGPGTRLTVT.

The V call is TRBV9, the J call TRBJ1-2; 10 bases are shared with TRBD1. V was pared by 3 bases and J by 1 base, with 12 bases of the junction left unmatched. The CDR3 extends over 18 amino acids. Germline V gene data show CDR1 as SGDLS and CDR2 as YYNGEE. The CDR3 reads CASSAPPGQGPINYGYTF. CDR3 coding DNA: TGTGCCAGCAGCGCGCCACCGGGACAGGGGCCGATTAACTATGGCTACACCTTC. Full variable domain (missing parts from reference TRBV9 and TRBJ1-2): DSGVTQTPKHLITATGQRVTLRCSPRSGDLSVYWYQQSLDQGLQFLIQYYNGEERAKGNILERFSAQQFPDLHSELNLSSLELGDSALYFCASSAPPGQGPINYGYTFGSGTRLTVV.

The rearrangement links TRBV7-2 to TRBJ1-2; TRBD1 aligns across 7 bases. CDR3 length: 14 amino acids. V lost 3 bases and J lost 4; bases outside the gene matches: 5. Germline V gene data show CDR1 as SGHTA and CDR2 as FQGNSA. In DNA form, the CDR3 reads TGTGCCAGCAGCTTCTCGACAGGGACCTATGGCTACACCTTC. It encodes CASSFSTGTYGYTF.

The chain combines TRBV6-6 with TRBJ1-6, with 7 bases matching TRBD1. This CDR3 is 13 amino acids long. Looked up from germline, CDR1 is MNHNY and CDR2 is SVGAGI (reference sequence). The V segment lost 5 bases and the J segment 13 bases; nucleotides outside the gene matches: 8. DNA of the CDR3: TGTGCCAGCAGTGCCGACAGGGTACCCCCCCTCCACTTT. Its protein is CASSADRVPPLHF.